This T cell receptor (beta chain) is from a study of cytomegalovirus exposure and HLA in healthy donors. The PCR ran on 60 Vbeta and 13 Jbeta primers. In the original analysis: A later analysis tallied roughly 77 million unique TCR beta chains, 9.5 million to 14 million of them shared. Assay: immunoSEQ multiplex PCR; the TCRdb copy retains only in-frame clones and omits some. D and trimming come from the DNA, and the V and J calls and clone size come from that table. The profile shows about 140,000 clones, more than 70% of them singletons. The CDR3 has 14 residues. Germline lookup yields CDR1 MNHEY and CDR2 SVGAGI. V dropped 2 bases and J dropped 3 bases, with 11 bases sitting between them. Every donor was a healthy person donating bone marrow.

The TCR was taken from a woman aged 40 to 55 in good health and CMV-seronegative. The chain recombines TRBV6-5 with TRBJ2-7; D ambiguous. Sequenced: PBMCs. The CDR3 DNA reads as TGTGCCAGCAGTTACACCCATCTCTACTACGAGCAGTACTTC. Translated: CASSYTHLYYEQYF.